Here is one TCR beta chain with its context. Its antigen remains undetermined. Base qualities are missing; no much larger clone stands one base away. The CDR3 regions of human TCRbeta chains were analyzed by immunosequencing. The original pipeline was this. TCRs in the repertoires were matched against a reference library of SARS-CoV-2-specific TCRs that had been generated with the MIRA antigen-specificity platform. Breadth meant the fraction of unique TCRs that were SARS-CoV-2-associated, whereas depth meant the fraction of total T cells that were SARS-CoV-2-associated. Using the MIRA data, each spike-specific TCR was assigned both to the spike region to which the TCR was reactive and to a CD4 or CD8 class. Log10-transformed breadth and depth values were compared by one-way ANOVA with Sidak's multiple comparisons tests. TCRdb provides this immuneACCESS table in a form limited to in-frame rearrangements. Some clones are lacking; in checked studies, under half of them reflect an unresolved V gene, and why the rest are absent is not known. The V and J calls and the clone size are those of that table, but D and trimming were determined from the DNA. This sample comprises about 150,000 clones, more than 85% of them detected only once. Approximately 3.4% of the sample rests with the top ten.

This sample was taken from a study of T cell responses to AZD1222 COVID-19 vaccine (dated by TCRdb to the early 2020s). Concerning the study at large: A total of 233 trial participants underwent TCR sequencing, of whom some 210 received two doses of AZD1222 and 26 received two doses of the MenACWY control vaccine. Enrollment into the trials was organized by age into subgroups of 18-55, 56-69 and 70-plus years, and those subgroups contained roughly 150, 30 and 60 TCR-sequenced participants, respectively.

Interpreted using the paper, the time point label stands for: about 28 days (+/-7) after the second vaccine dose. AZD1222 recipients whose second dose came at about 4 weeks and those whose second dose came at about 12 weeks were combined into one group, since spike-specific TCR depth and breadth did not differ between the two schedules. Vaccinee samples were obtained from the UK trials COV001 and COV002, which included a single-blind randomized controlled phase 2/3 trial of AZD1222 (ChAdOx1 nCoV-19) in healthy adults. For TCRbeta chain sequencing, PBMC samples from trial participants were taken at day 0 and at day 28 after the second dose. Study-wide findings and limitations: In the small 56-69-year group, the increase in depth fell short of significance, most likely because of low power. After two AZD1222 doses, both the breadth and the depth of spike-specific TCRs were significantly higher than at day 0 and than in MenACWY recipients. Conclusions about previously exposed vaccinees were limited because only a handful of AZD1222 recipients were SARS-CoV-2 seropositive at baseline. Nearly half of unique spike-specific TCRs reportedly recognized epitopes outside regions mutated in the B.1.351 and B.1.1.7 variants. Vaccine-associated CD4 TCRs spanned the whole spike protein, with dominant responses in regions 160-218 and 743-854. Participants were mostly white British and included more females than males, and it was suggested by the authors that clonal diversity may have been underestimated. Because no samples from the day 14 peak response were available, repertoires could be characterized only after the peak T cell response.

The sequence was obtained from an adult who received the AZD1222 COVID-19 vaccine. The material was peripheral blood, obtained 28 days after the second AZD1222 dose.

CDR3 sequence: CASSPGLPLNTEAFF. The sequenced DNA is TGTGCCAGCAGTCCCGGACTGCCTTTGAACACTGAAGCTTTCTTT. The chain uses TRBV27 and TRBJ1-1; the D gene assignment is ambiguous. Between the V and J ends, shortened by 5 bases and 0 bases respectively, the junction contains 13 bases. Including the terminal cysteine and phenylalanine, the CDR3 comprises 15 residues. The entry retains the CDR3 DNA only, 45 bases that are in frame from base 1. The germline V gene (reference sequence) gives CDR1 as MNHEY and CDR2 as SMNVEV.